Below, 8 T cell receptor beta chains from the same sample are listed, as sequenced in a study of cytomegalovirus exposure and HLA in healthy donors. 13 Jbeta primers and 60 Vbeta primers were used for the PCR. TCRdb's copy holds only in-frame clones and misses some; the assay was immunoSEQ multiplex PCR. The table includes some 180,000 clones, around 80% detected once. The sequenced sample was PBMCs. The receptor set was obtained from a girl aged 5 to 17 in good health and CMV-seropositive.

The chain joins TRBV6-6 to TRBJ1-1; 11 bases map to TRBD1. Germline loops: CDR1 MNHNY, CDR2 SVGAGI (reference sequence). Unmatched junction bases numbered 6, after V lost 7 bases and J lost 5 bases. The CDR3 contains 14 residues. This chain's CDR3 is CASTSGQGGTEAFF. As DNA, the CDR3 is TGTGCCAGCACCTCGGGACAGGGGGGGACTGAAGCTTTCTTT.

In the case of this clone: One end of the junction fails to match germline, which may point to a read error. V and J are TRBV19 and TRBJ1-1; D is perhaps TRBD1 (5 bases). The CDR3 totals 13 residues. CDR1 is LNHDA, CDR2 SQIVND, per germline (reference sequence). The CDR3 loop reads CASSIAGNPEAFF. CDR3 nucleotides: TGTGCCAGTAGTATAGCAGGGAACCCTGAAGCTTTCTTT.

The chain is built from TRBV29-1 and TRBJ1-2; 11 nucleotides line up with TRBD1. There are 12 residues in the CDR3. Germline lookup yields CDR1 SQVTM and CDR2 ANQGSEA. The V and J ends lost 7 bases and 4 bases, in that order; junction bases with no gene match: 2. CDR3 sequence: CSGTGGGYGYTF. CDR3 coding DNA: TGCAGCGGGACAGGGGGCGGCTATGGCTACACCTTC.

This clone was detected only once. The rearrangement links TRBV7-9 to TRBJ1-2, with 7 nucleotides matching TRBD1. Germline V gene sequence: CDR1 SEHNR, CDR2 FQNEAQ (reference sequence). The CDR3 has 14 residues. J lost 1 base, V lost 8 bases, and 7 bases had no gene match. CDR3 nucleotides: TGTGCCAGCCAGGGGGTCACCCTTAACTATGGCTACACCTTC. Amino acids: CASQGVTLNYGYTF.

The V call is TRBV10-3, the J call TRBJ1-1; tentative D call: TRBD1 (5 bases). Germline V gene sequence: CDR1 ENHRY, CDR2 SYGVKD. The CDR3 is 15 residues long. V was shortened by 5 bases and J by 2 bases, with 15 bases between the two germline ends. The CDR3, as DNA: TGTGCCATCAGTAAGGGGAACGGGGGAAACACTGAAGCTTTCTTT. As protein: CAISKGNGGNTEAFF.

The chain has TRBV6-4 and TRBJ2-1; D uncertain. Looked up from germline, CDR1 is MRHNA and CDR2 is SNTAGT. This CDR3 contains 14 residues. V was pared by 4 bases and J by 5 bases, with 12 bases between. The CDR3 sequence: CASSAAPRHNEQFF. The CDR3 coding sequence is TGTGCCAGCAGTGCAGCCCCTAGGCACAATGAGCAGTTCTTC.

The CDR3 region is CASSLFTSEAFF. CDR3 DNA: TGCGCCAGCAGCCTATTCACCTCTGAAGCTTTCTTT. V usage is TRBV5-1 and J usage is TRBJ1-1; no clear D. CDR1 and CDR2 (germline): SGHRS, YFSETQ. V was clipped by 4 bases and J by 6 bases, with 10 bases between them. This CDR3 spans 12 amino acids.

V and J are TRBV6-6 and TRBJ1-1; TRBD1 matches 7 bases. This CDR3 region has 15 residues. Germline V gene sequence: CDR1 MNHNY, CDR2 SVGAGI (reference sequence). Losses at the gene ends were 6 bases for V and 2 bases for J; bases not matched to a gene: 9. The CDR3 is CASSQYDRANTEAFF. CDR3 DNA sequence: TGTGCCAGCAGCCAATACGACAGGGCAAACACTGAAGCTTTCTTT.